Below are 19 T cell receptor beta chains sequenced from a single sample in a study of blood T cell repertoires in COVID-19. The repertoire was sequenced with immunoSEQ multiplex PCR; TCRdb's copy has only in-frame clones and lacks some. Of around 200,000 clones in the sample, less than 90% were seen once. Input material: peripheral blood. The receptor source for this set is a woman of 80 years or more with active or convalescent COVID-19.

This clone was picked up a small number of times. The rearrangement joins TRBV18 to TRBJ2-7; 8 bases map to TRBD1. Germline CDR1 KGHSH, CDR2 LQKENI. The junction had 7 bases not matched to a gene; V was cut back by 7 bases and J by 2 bases. The CDR3 sequence is 14 residues long. The CDR3 loop reads CASLRDRLTYEQYF. The CDR3 bases are TGTGCCAGCTTAAGGGACAGGCTGACCTACGAGCAGTACTTC.

The chain links TRBV28 to TRBJ1-3, with D unresolved. The CDR3 extends over 15 amino acids. Trimming left V 5 bases short and J 0 bases short, with 11 bases between. CDR1 is MDHEN, CDR2 SYDVKM, per germline. The CDR3 loop reads CASSPPAGSGNTIYF. CDR3 coding DNA: TGTGCCAGCAGTCCCCCTGCAGGCTCTGGAAACACCATATATTTT.

The rearrangement links TRBV19 to TRBJ1-1; perhaps TRBD1 as D (5 bases). This CDR3 comprises 14 residues. Trimming shortened V by 5 bases and J by 4 bases, and 14 bases separated the two germline ends. Germline CDR1 and CDR2: LNHDA and SQIVND (reference sequence). CDR3 sequence (DNA): TGTGCCAGTAGTTGGACAAAAGTCGGCACTGAAGCTTTCTTT. Its protein product is CASSWTKVGTEAFF.

The chain uses TRBV7-9 and TRBJ1-2; D possibly corresponds to TRBD1 (5 bases). Trimming pared 4 bases from V and 7 bases from J, leaving 13 bases between. This CDR3 has 13 amino acids. The germline CDR1 and CDR2 sequences are SEHNR and FQNEAQ (reference sequence). Written as DNA, the CDR3 is TGTGCCAGCAGCTCAAAAGGGGTAGGTGGCTACACCTTC. It codes for CASSSKGVGGYTF.

This sequence joins TRBV7-2 and TRBJ2-2; D not resolved. CDR3 length equals 14 residues. Trimming left V 8 bases short and J 6 bases short, with 16 bases between. Germline V gene sequence: CDR1 SGHTA, CDR2 FQGNSA. This chain's CDR3 is CASELLRGAGELFF. The CDR3 DNA follows: TGTGCCAGCGAACTACTCCGCGGTGCCGGGGAGCTGTTTTTT.

The chain joins TRBV5-1 to TRBJ2-7, with D hard to call. V lost 3 bases, J lost 0 bases, and 4 bases lay in between. Germline V CDR1 and CDR2: SGHRS, YFSETQ. This CDR3 region has 12 residues. The CDR3 spells CASSSLSYEQYF. Written as DNA, the CDR3 is TGCGCCAGCAGCTCCCTCTCCTACGAGCAGTACTTC.

The chain carries TRBV5-1 and TRBJ2-5, with 11 bases identical to TRBD2. There are 15 residues in the CDR3. CDR1 SGHRS and CDR2 YFSETQ come from the germline V gene. The V and J ends lost 1 base and 4 bases, in that order; junction bases with no gene match: 3. Written as DNA, the CDR3 is TGCGCCAGCAGCTTGACTAGCGGGGGAGGAGAGACCCAGTACTTC. The encoded protein is CASSLTSGGGETQYF.

The V call is TRBV7-2, the J call TRBJ1-2; D ambiguous. CDR3 length: 16 residues. V was cut by 2 bases and J by 5 bases, with 18 bases left in between. From germline, CDR1 is SGHTA and CDR2 FQGNSA. This chain's CDR3 is CASSLLAGTYLYGYTF. The CDR3 coding sequence is TGTGCCAGCAGCTTACTGGCGGGAACTTACCTTTATGGCTACACCTTC. The complete variable domain, with remaining parts taken from reference TRBV7-2 and TRBJ1-2, reads GAGVSQSPSNKVTEKGKDVELRCDPISGHTALYWYRQSLGQGLEFLIYFQGNSAPDKSGLPSDRFSAERTGGSVSTLTIQRTQQEDSAVYLCASSLLAGTYLYGYTFGSGTRLTVV.

The chain joins TRBV7-8 to TRBJ2-3; TRBD2 aligns across 8 bases. CDR1 is SGHVS, CDR2 FQNEAQ, per germline. With 6 bases clipped from V and 0 bases from J, the junction kept 8 bases outside the gene matches. This CDR3 has 16 amino acids. The DNA of the CDR3 is TGTGCCAGCAGACCCGGAACTAGCGGTAGCACAGATACGCAGTATTTT. It encodes CASRPGTSGSTDTQYF.

The chain uses TRBV28 and TRBJ1-2, with 10 positions matching TRBD1. Germline V gene lookup returns CDR1 MDHEN and CDR2 SYDVKM. The V segment lost 4 bases and the J segment 7 bases; nucleotides outside the gene matches: 6. This CDR3 is 14 amino acids long. As DNA, the CDR3 is TGTGCCAGCAGTTCCGGACAGGGGGTGACTGGCTACACCTTC. Its translation is CASSSGQGVTGYTF.

This clone occurred once. The V call is TRBV28, the J call TRBJ1-5; D possibly corresponds to TRBD1 (5 bases). This CDR3 spans 15 amino acids. Germline CDR1 MDHEN, CDR2 SYDVKM. Trimming took off 5 bases at V and 5 bases at J, with 16 bases between the two ends. For the CDR3, the DNA is TGTGCCAGCAGTAAACCGGGGGGTTCATATCAGCCCCAGCATTTT. As protein: CASSKPGGSYQPQHF.

The V call is TRBV27, the J call TRBJ1-4; D remains unclear. The CDR3 spans 17 residues. Deletions cut 3 bases from V and 7 bases from J, with 21 bases between. Germline CDR1 and CDR2: MNHEY and SMNVEV (reference sequence). The CDR3 region is CASSLKAGVTKLEKLFF. The CDR3 coding sequence is TGTGCCAGCAGTTTGAAAGCGGGAGTAACAAAACTTGAAAAACTGTTTTTT.

The chain combines TRBV5-8 with TRBJ2-7; D perhaps matches TRBD1 (7 bases). Per the germline V gene, CDR1 is SGHTS and CDR2 is YDEGEE. Trimming pared 5 bases from V and 3 bases from J, leaving 18 bases between. The CDR3 has 15 residues. CDR3 loop: CASRFSGDSHYEQYF. The DNA for the CDR3 is TGTGCCAGCAGATTTTCGGGGGACAGCCACTACGAGCAGTACTTC.

The CDR3: CASSGDRGEKLFF. The CDR3 DNA reads as TGTGCCAGCAGTGGGGACAGGGGGGAAAAACTGTTTTTT. V is TRBV2 and J is TRBJ1-4; 11 positions agree with TRBD1. CDR3 length: 13 amino acids. With 4 bases clipped from V and 8 bases from J, the junction kept 0 bases outside the gene matches. The germline CDR1 and CDR2 sequences are SNHLY and FYNNEI.

This clone was detected a few times. The chain is built from TRBV11-3 and TRBJ2-2; TRBD1 might be the D (6 bases). Germline CDR1 reads SGHNT; CDR2 reads YENEEA. This CDR3 has 15 residues. V was shortened by 3 bases and J by 4 bases, with 12 bases between the two germline ends. The CDR3: CASSFGGGSTGELFF. As DNA, the CDR3 is TGTGCCAGCAGCTTTGGGGGCGGAAGCACCGGGGAGCTGTTTTTT.

Details on this clone: Relative to the germline gene, one junction end is altered; a read error may explain this. The chain joins TRBV28 to TRBJ1-2; D ambiguous. Germline V CDR1 and CDR2: MDHEN, SYDVKM. The length of the CDR3 is 11 residues. CDR3 in amino acids: CASSFGRVVLF. CDR3 in DNA: TGTGCCAGCAGTTTTGGGCGAGTTGTTCTCTTC.

The chain recombines TRBV5-1 with TRBJ2-5; the D gene is possibly TRBD2 (6 bases). CDR3 size: 15 residues. Germline lookup yields CDR1 SGHRS and CDR2 YFSETQ. The V gene lost 2 bases and the J gene lost 2 bases, with 13 bases spanning the gap. CDR3 coding DNA: TGCGCCAGCAGCTTAGTTAGGGGACTTCAAGAGACCCAGTACTTC. The encoded protein is CASSLVRGLQETQYF. Combining the CDR3 with reference TRBV5-1 and TRBJ2-5 gives the whole variable domain KAGVTQTPRYLIKTRGQQVTLSCSPISGHRSVSWYQQTPGQGLQFLFEYFSETQRNKGNFPGRFSGRQFSNSRSEMNVSTLELGDSALYLCASSLVRGLQETQYFGPGTRLLVL.

The chain combines TRBV7-9 with TRBJ1-4; 11 positions match TRBD1. Germline values: CDR1 SEHNR, CDR2 FQNEAQ (reference sequence). The CDR3 runs to 16 residues. Trimming took 4 bases from V and 5 from J; bases not matched to a gene: 6. The CDR3 is CASSSSDRGRNEKLFF. CDR3 nucleotide sequence: TGTGCCAGCAGCTCATCGGACAGGGGGCGAAATGAAAAACTGTTTTTT.

CDR3 region: CASSQDQAGDYEQYF. The CDR3 DNA sequence: TGCGCCAGCAGCCAAGATCAAGCGGGAGACTACGAGCAGTACTTC. The chain employs TRBV4-3 and TRBJ2-7; the match to TRBD2 covers 8 bases. Losses at the gene ends were 0 bases for V and 3 bases for J; bases not matched to a gene: 4. CDR3 length: 15 amino acids. In germline, CDR1 is LGHNA, CDR2 YSLEER.